The entry below gives a single T cell receptor (beta chain) sequence along with its context. The data are from a study of blood T cell repertoires in COVID-19. Study details: Sites in the United States, Italy and Spain provided acute and convalescent COVID-19 samples.

V shed 0 bases and J shed 2 bases, with 11 bases lying between them. This CDR3 region has 15 residues. The V gene's germline CDR1 is GTSNPN and CDR2 SVGIG (reference sequence). Clones were sequenced by immunoSEQ multiplex PCR, and TCRdb holds only the in-frame ones, with some missing. The top ten clones hold roughly 9% of a sample with about 140,000 clones, 77% of them seen once. The source is a woman in her forties or fifties with active or convalescent COVID-19. What was sequenced was peripheral blood. The J gene is TRBJ2-1, the V gene TRBV30; tentatively, D is TRBD2 (5 bases). In nucleotides, the CDR3 is TGTGCCTGGAGTGTGGGGAGCGGCGCCTACAATGAGCAGTTCTTC. Protein sequence: CAWSVGSGAYNEQFF.